These 12 T cell receptor beta chains came from one sample sequenced in a study of T cells in narcolepsy. Here immunoSEQ multiplex PCR was the method, and the copy in TCRdb shows in-frame clones only, minus some. Seen here are tens of thousands of clones, roughly 80% observed once, and the top ten hold more than 1%. Sequencing was carried out using memory (CD45RA-) CD4+ T cells from blood. These receptors were collected from a human donor in good health.

The rearrangement uses TRBV7-2 and TRBJ2-1; D is uncertain. The ends were cut back, 3 bases at V and 12 bases at J, with 9 bases in the middle. The CDR3 totals 11 residues. Germline CDR1 SGHTA, CDR2 FQGNSA. CDR3 in amino acids: CASSFLRRQFF. In nucleotides, the CDR3 is TGTGCCAGCAGCTTCCTAAGGAGGCAGTTCTTC.

The chain joins TRBV7-9 to TRBJ2-7; D might be TRBD2 (6 bases). The CDR3 extends over 14 amino acids. Germline V gives CDR1 SEHNR, CDR2 FQNEAQ (reference sequence). V was clipped by 8 bases and J by 2 bases, with 16 bases between them. The CDR3 coding sequence is TGTGCCAGCCACACAGCCGGGAGTCCCTACGAGCAGTACTTC. Translating it yields CASHTAGSPYEQYF. Complete variable domain (other parts from reference TRBV7-9 and TRBJ2-7): DTGVSQNPRHKITKRGQNVTFRCDPISEHNRLYWYRQTLGQGPEFLTYFQNEAQLEKSRLLSDRFSAERPKGSFSTLEIQRTEQGDSAMYLCASHTAGSPYEQYFGPGTRLTVT.

The chain joins TRBV19 to TRBJ1-5; 7 nucleotides agree with TRBD1. J was trimmed by 6 bases and V by 5 bases; bases with no gene match: 10. The germline V gene has CDR1 LNHDA and CDR2 SQIVND (reference sequence). This CDR3 region has 15 residues. The CDR3 sequence: CASSPTGERVQPQHF. CDR3 coding DNA: TGTGCCAGTAGTCCCACAGGGGAGAGGGTTCAGCCCCAGCATTTT.

The gene calls are TRBV18 and TRBJ1-1, with TRBD1 as a possible D gene (5 bases). CDR3 length equals 14 residues. CDR1 and CDR2 from the germline V gene are KGHSH and LQKENI. V was pared by 3 bases and J by 5 bases, with 13 bases between. The CDR3 loop reads CASSPKQGGTEAFF. The CDR3, as DNA: TGTGCCAGCTCACCGAAGCAGGGTGGGACTGAAGCTTTCTTT. Drawing the rest from reference TRBV18 and TRBJ1-1, the complete variable domain is NAGVMQNPRHLVRRRGQEARLRCSPMKGHSHVYWYRQLPEEGLKFMVYLQKENIIDESGMPKERFSAEFPKEGPSILRIQQVVRGDSAAYFCASSPKQGGTEAFFGQGTRLTVV.

The V call is TRBV19, the J call TRBJ2-1, with TRBD1 matching 9 bases. This CDR3 is built from 16 residues. V lost 6 bases to trimming and J lost 7 bases; unmatched junction nucleotides: 13. Germline V gives CDR1 LNHDA, CDR2 SQIVND (reference sequence). Here the CDR3 DNA reads TGTGCCAGTAGATCCACAGGGGGCCTGACGAGGAATGAGCAGTTCTTC. Translation: CASRSTGGLTRNEQFF.

This clone turned up a few times. The chain is built from TRBV20-1 and TRBJ1-1; D is possibly TRBD1 (5 bases). This CDR3 is built from 10 residues. The V gene's germline CDR1 is DFQATT and CDR2 SNEGSKA (reference sequence). Trimming shortened V by 3 bases and J by 9 bases, and 8 bases separated the two germline ends. The CDR3 loop reads CSASAGKAFF. The CDR3 DNA sequence: TGCAGTGCTAGCGCAGGGAAAGCTTTCTTT.

The rearrangement joins TRBV19 to TRBJ2-3; the match to TRBD1 covers 9 bases. CDR3 length: 17 residues. The germline V gene has CDR1 LNHDA and CDR2 SQIVND (reference sequence). V dropped 8 bases and J dropped 0; count of bases not matched to a gene: 12. The CDR3 DNA sequence: TGTGCCAGTGCAAACCAAACAGGGGGCTTCAGCACAGATACGCAGTATTTT. Protein: CASANQTGGFSTDTQYF. Together with reference TRBV19 and TRBJ2-3, the CDR3 gives the full variable domain: DGGITQSPKYLFRKEGQNVTLSCEQNLNHDAMYWYRQDPGQGLRLIYYSQIVNDFQKGDIAEGYSVSREKKESFPLTVTSAQKNPTAFYLCASANQTGGFSTDTQYFGPGTRLTVL.

This clone has a handful of counts. J is TRBJ1-5 and V is TRBV7-8; 7 bases agree with TRBD1. Trimming removed 8 bases from V and 6 bases from J; junction bases left unmatched: 10. The germline CDR1 and CDR2 sequences are SGHVS and FQNEAQ. The CDR3 loop spans 14 amino acids. Here the CDR3 reads CASADDRAGQPQHF. CDR3 DNA: TGTGCCAGCGCCGACGACAGGGCGGGTCAGCCCCAGCATTTT.

V is TRBV5-4 and J is TRBJ1-1, with D unclear. V was clipped by 4 bases and J by 6 bases, with 13 bases between them. This CDR3 has 13 amino acids. CDR1 and CDR2 from the germline V gene are SGHNT and YYREEE (reference sequence). CDR3 nucleotides: TGTGCCAGCAGCGTCGGCCCACGGGCTGAAGCTTTCTTT. Translation: CASSVGPRAEAFF.

This clone was detected a few times. V and J are TRBV7-9 and TRBJ2-7; weak D call: TRBD2 (6 bases). Per the germline V gene, CDR1 is SEHNR and CDR2 is FQNEAQ (reference sequence). The CDR3 runs to 13 residues. Trimming shortened V by 8 bases and J by 3 bases, and 14 bases separated the two germline ends. The CDR3 region is CASGGTANYEQYF. CDR3 bases: TGTGCCAGCGGGGGGACTGCGAACTACGAGCAGTACTTC.

The chain links TRBV5-4 to TRBJ2-3, with 9 bases identical to TRBD2. The junction had 5 bases not matched to a gene; V was cut back by 1 base and J by 5 bases. CDR3 length: 15 residues. Germline values: CDR1 SGHNT, CDR2 YYREEE (reference sequence). CDR3 nucleotides: TGTGCCAGCAGCTTGAGGCGGGAGGGCCGAGATACGCAGTATTTT. The encoded protein is CASSLRREGRDTQYF.

The genes are TRBV19 and TRBJ1-1; a weak D match, TRBD1 (6 bases). From germline, CDR1 is LNHDA and CDR2 SQIVND (reference sequence). The CDR3 runs 16 residues. With 1 base removed from V and 1 base from J, the gap between germline ends came to 13 bases. The CDR3: CASSIGTANWNTEAFF. The CDR3 DNA is TGTGCCAGTAGTATAGGGACAGCAAATTGGAACACTGAAGCTTTCTTT.